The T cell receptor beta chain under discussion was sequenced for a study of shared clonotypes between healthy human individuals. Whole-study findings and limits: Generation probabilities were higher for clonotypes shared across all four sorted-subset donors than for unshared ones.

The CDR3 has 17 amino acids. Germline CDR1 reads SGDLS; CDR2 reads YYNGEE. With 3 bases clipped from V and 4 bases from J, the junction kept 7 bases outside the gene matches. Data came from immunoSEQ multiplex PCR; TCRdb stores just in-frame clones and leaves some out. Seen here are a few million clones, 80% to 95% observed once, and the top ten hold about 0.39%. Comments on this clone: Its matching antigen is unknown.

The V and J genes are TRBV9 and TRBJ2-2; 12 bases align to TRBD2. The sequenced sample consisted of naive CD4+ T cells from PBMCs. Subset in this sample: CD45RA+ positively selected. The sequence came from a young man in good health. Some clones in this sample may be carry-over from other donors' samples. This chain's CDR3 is CASSGKTSGSPTGELFF. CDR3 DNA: TGTGCCAGCAGCGGAAAGACTAGCGGGAGTCCCACCGGGGAGCTGTTTTTT. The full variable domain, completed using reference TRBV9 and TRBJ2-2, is DSGVTQTPKHLITATGQRVTLRCSPRSGDLSVYWYQQSLDQGLQFLIQYYNGEERAKGNILERFSAQQFPDLHSELNLSSLELGDSALYFCASSGKTSGSPTGELFFGEGSRLTVL.